The 27 T cell receptor beta chains reported below all come from one sample, sequenced in a study of T cell responses to AZD1222 COVID-19 vaccine. The assay was immunoSEQ multiplex PCR, and TCRdb's table has in-frame clones only and misses some. Of about 78,000 clones listed, approximately 90% are singletons. Sequencing used peripheral blood, obtained 28 days after the second AZD1222 dose. Receptors were obtained from an adult who received the AZD1222 COVID-19 vaccine.

The J gene is TRBJ2-3, the V gene TRBV11-3; D ambiguous. This CDR3 is 11 amino acids long. V shed 1 base and J shed 6 bases, with 2 bases lying between them. From germline, CDR1 is SGHNT and CDR2 YENEEA. The CDR3: CASSLVDTQYF. The CDR3, as DNA: TGTGCCAGCAGCTTAGTCGATACGCAGTATTTT.

Comment on this clone: Within the sample, other DNA sequences also encode this same CDR3. The chain joins TRBV9 to TRBJ1-1; no reliable D call. Between the trimmed V and J ends, which lost 0 bases and 1 base, there was a span of 4 bases. The CDR3 extends over 13 amino acids. CDR1 is SGDLS, CDR2 YYNGEE, per germline. The CDR3 DNA reads TGTGCCAGCAGCGTAGAAGGGAACACTGAAGCTTTCTTT. Translated: CASSVEGNTEAFF.

The V and J genes are TRBV6-1 and TRBJ2-5, with TRBD1 matching 10 bases. CDR3 size: 16 residues. The V gene end was trimmed by 3 bases and the J gene end by 3 bases; junction bases not matched to a gene: 7. The germline V gene has CDR1 MNHNS and CDR2 SASEGT. CDR3: CASSERQGASKETQYF. The CDR3, as DNA: TGTGCCAGCAGTGAGCGACAGGGGGCATCGAAAGAGACCCAGTACTTC.

The rearrangement joins TRBV27 to TRBJ1-2; D remains ambiguous. The V end lost 6 bases, the J end lost 4 bases, and 9 bases lay between the germline ends. The CDR3 runs to 12 residues. Germline assignment: CDR1 MNHEY and CDR2 SMNVEV (reference sequence). CDR3 protein: CASSGRPYGYTF. The CDR3 nucleotides read TGTGCCAGCAGCGGACGCCCCTATGGCTACACCTTC.

The chain uses TRBV2 and TRBJ1-2, with D maybe TRBD1 (6 bases). The CDR3 length is 13 residues. Trimming left V 7 bases short and J 2 bases short, with 11 bases between. Germline loops: CDR1 SNHLY, CDR2 FYNNEI. The CDR3 loop is CASTVGGNYGYTF. CDR3 nucleotides: TGTGCCAGCACCGTAGGGGGGAACTATGGCTACACCTTC. Filled out from reference TRBV2 and TRBJ1-2, the complete variable domain reads EPEVTQTPSHQVTQMGQEVILRCVPISNHLYFYWYRQILGQKVEFLVSFYNNEISEKSEIFDDQFSVERPDGSNFTLKIRSTKLEDSAMYFCASTVGGNYGYTFGSGTRLTVV.

The chain couples TRBV4-2 to TRBJ1-1; D may be TRBD1 (5 bases). There are 16 residues in the CDR3. CDR1 LGHNA and CDR2 YNFKEQ come from the germline V gene. V was pared by 6 bases and J by 2 bases, with 19 bases between. This CDR3 is CASSRIGGRGNTEAFF. CDR3 bases: TGTGCCAGCAGTCGCATCGGGGGTCGGGGAAACACTGAAGCTTTCTTT.

This clone appeared once. The chain's CDR3 is CASSERGQPNSYEQYF. The CDR3 coding sequence is TGTGCCAGCAGTGAGCGGGGACAGCCAAATTCCTACGAGCAGTACTTC. The rearrangement links TRBV25-1 to TRBJ2-7, with D possibly TRBD1 on 7 matching bases. Trimming took 3 bases from V and 1 from J, leaving 16 bases between them. The CDR3 has 16 residues. The germline V gene has CDR1 MGHDK and CDR2 SYGVNS.

The gene calls are TRBV5-1 and TRBJ1-3; D is uncertain. V was cut by 0 bases and J by 0 bases, with 7 bases left in between. Germline CDR1 reads SGHRS; CDR2 reads YFSETQ. This CDR3 is 15 amino acids long. CDR3: CASSLDGDSGNTIYF. The CDR3 DNA sequence: TGCGCCAGCAGCTTGGACGGCGACTCTGGAAACACCATATATTTT.

There are a few counts of this clone. V is TRBV3-1 (or the pseudogene TRBV3-2) and J is TRBJ2-2, with D possibly being TRBD2 (5 bases). The V gene lost 1 base and the J gene lost 16 bases, with 16 bases spanning the gap. Germline CDR1 LGHDT, CDR2 YNNKEL (reference sequence). The CDR3 covers 13 residues. CDR3 bases: TGTGCCAGCAGCCAAGGAGGGCAGATTGGTGGGTTTTTT. Amino acid sequence: CASSQGGQIGGFF.

The count of this clone is one. The V call is TRBV10-3, the J call TRBJ1-4, with D uncertain. The CDR3 sequence is 17 residues long. Germline V CDR1 and CDR2: ENHRY, SYGVKD. Trimming took off 0 bases at V and 0 bases at J, with 11 bases between the two ends. The CDR3 spells CAISESLMVATNEKLFF. The CDR3 coding sequence is TGTGCCATCAGTGAGTCGCTGATGGTTGCAACTAATGAAAAACTGTTTTTT.

V is TRBV7-8 and J is TRBJ1-1; D is possibly TRBD1 (6 bases). CDR1 is SGHVS, CDR2 FQNEAQ, per germline. Trimming shortened V by 2 bases and J by 0 bases, and 10 bases separated the two germline ends. The length of the CDR3 is 15 residues. CDR3 in amino acids: CASSLIGQMNTEAFF. The CDR3, as DNA: TGTGCCAGCAGCTTAATTGGACAGATGAACACTGAAGCTTTCTTT.

The gene calls are TRBV4-1 and TRBJ2-1; TRBD2 aligns across 8 bases. Germline V gives CDR1 MGHRA, CDR2 YSYEKL. V was clipped by 1 base and J by 6 bases; unmatched bases: 2. The CDR3 has 14 residues. The CDR3 DNA is TGCGCCAGCAGCCAAGTTCGGGGGGGCAATGAGCAGTTCTTC. Residues: CASSQVRGGNEQFF.

The chain combines TRBV6-5 with TRBJ1-6; the match to TRBD1 covers 10 bases. The J segment lost 8 bases and the V segment lost 6 bases, leaving 7 bases of the junction unmatched. The CDR3 length is 15 residues. Germline V CDR1 and CDR2: MNHEY, SVGAGI. This chain's CDR3 is CASRLTGGAYSPLHF. The CDR3 coding sequence is TGTGCCAGCAGACTGACAGGGGGCGCCTATTCACCCCTCCACTTT.

This clone is medium-sized (0.01 to 0.1%). This sequence joins TRBV6-5 and TRBJ2-7; D may be TRBD1 or TRBD2 (5 bases each). This CDR3 spans 15 amino acids. Trimming pared 7 bases from V and 5 bases from J, leaving 21 bases between. Germline loops: CDR1 MNHEY, CDR2 SVGAGI. In DNA form, the CDR3 reads TGTGCCAGCAACTGGGACCGGGAACCGAGGGACGAGCAGTACTTC. It is translated as CASNWDREPRDEQYF.

The CDR3 DNA reads TGCGCCAGCAGACTTACGGGTGGGGCTATGAACACTGAAGCTTTCTTT. Translation gives CASRLTGGAMNTEAFF. J is TRBJ1-1 and V is TRBV5-1; a weak D match, TRBD1 (5 bases). This CDR3 contains 16 residues. The ends were cut back, 5 bases at V and 0 bases at J, with 17 bases in the middle. Germline V gene sequence: CDR1 SGHRS, CDR2 YFSETQ.

The CDR3: CASSQEPGNQPQHF. The CDR3 DNA is TGCGCCAGCAGCCAAGAACCGGGAAATCAGCCCCAGCATTTT. The chain joins TRBV4-1 to TRBJ1-5; D not resolved. V lost 0 bases and J lost 4, with 7 bases in between. Germline CDR1 reads MGHRA; CDR2 reads YSYEKL. The CDR3 has 14 amino acids.

J is TRBJ1-2 and V is TRBV9; the D is unclear. V shed 0 bases and J shed 4 bases, with 10 bases lying between them. CDR3 length equals 14 residues. Germline V CDR1 and CDR2: SGDLS, YYNGEE. The CDR3 DNA follows: TGTGCCAGCAGCGTAGATCCCGTCCCCTATGGCTACACCTTC. Amino acid sequence: CASSVDPVPYGYTF. Based on the CDR3 plus reference TRBV9 and TRBJ1-2, the full variable domain is DSGVTQTPKHLITATGQRVTLRCSPRSGDLSVYWYQQSLDQGLQFLIQYYNGEERAKGNILERFSAQQFPDLHSELNLSSLELGDSALYFCASSVDPVPYGYTFGSGTRLTVV.

The rearrangement links TRBV6-5 to TRBJ2-1; D is unclear. Trimming cost V 0 bases and J 3 bases, with 6 bases left between them. CDR3 length: 14 amino acids. Germline-derived CDR1 and CDR2 are MNHEY and SVGAGI. Here the CDR3 DNA reads TGTGCCAGCAGTTACTCGCCTAGCTACAATGAGCAGTTCTTC. This translates into CASSYSPSYNEQFF.

The CDR3 here is CASSILIQVNEQFF. CDR3 sequence (DNA): TGTGCCAGTAGTATTTTGATACAGGTCAATGAGCAGTTCTTC. The rearrangement links TRBV19 to TRBJ2-1; a weak D match, TRBD1 (5 bases). V lost 3 bases to trimming and J lost 6 bases, with 12 bases between them. Germline V gene data show CDR1 as LNHDA and CDR2 as SQIVND (reference sequence). The CDR3 contains 14 residues.

The rearrangement links TRBV7-3 to TRBJ1-2, with D maybe TRBD1 (6 bases). The germline CDR1 and CDR2 sequences are SGHTA and FQGTGA. This CDR3 is built from 15 residues. V was clipped by 0 bases and J by 5 bases, with 13 bases between them. CDR3 protein: CASSLTGQPGYGYTF. The DNA for the CDR3 is TGTGCCAGCAGCTTAACCGGACAGCCCGGATATGGCTACACCTTC.

The chain joins TRBV2 to TRBJ1-3; D is unclear. Between the trimmed V and J ends, which lost 3 bases and 8 bases, there was a span of 5 bases. Germline lookup yields CDR1 SNHLY and CDR2 FYNNEI. This CDR3 spans 11 amino acids. CDR3 sequence (DNA): TGTGCCAGCAGTGAGCGATACACCATATATTTT. It codes for CASSERYTIYF.

The chain recombines TRBV6-5 with TRBJ2-7, with 7 bases matching TRBD1. Trimming at V came to 7 bases and at J to 0 bases, leaving 6 bases not matched to a gene. CDR1 and CDR2 from the germline V gene are MNHEY and SVGAGI. This CDR3 spans 14 amino acids. The CDR3, as DNA: TGTGCCAGCACCTTGACAGGGAGCTCCTACGAGCAGTACTTC. This gives the protein CASTLTGSSYEQYF.

The J gene is TRBJ1-6, the V gene TRBV5-5; possibly TRBD1 for D (5 bases). V dropped 0 bases and J dropped 9 bases, with 16 bases sitting between them. CDR1 and CDR2 (germline): SGHKS, YYEKEE (reference sequence). The CDR3 has 16 amino acids. The CDR3 spells CASSLVGGVDSSPLHF. The CDR3 nucleotides are TGTGCCAGCAGCTTGGTCGGGGGAGTGGATAGTTCACCCCTCCACTTT. Supplemented by reference TRBV5-5 and TRBJ1-6, the full variable domain reads DAGVTQSPTHLIKTRGQQVTLRCSPISGHKSVSWYQQVLGQGPQFIFQYYEKEERGRGNFPDRFSARQFPNYSSELNVNALLLGDSALYLCASSLVGGVDSSPLHFGNGTRLTVT.

J is TRBJ1-2 and V is TRBV29-1; D is unclear. The CDR3 extends over 14 amino acids. Germline V gene data show CDR1 as SQVTM and CDR2 as ANQGSEA. Trimming shortened V by 5 bases and J by 2 bases, and 15 bases separated the two germline ends. As DNA, the CDR3 is TGCAGCGTTACGCAGAACCACGGGAACTATGGCTACACCTTC. This sequence encodes CSVTQNHGNYGYTF.

The V and J genes are TRBV2 and TRBJ2-7, with no clear D. Trimming removed 6 bases at V and 5 bases at J, with 5 bases between. Germline loops: CDR1 SNHLY, CDR2 FYNNEI. This CDR3 has 10 residues. The DNA of the CDR3 is TGTGCCAGCAGGGTAAACGAGCAGTACTTC. It is translated as CASRVNEQYF.

The chain employs TRBV10-3 and TRBJ2-3; 7 bases line up with TRBD2. The V and J ends lost 2 bases and 0 bases, in that order; junction bases with no gene match: 8. CDR3 size: 17 residues. Germline V gene data show CDR1 as ENHRY and CDR2 as SYGVKD. The CDR3 DNA reads as TGTGCCATCAGTGAGCTAACGGGGGGAACTAGCACAGATACGCAGTATTTT. Residues: CAISELTGGTSTDTQYF.

The chain uses TRBV18 and TRBJ1-2; 8 nucleotides align to TRBD1. With V trimmed by 3 bases and J by 5 bases, 5 bases remained unmatched. CDR1 is KGHSH and CDR2 is LQKENI in the germline V gene. CDR3 length equals 14 residues. The CDR3 protein is CASSPGQGVYGYTF. The CDR3 DNA is TGTGCCAGCTCACCCGGACAGGGAGTGTATGGCTACACCTTC.